A selection of T cell receptor beta chains follows, all from one sample in a study of T cells after yellow fever vaccination. TCRdb called the 5' RACE reads again in MiXCR, with one record for every CDR3 protein. Seen here are some 390,000 distinct CDR3 sequences, approximately 5.7% observed once, and the top ten hold roughly 15%. The specimen comprised PBMCs, sampled 5 days after the yellow fever booster vaccination. The receptors were sampled from a man aged 25 to 40 who received the YFV17D yellow fever vaccine. The CDR3 runs from the conserved cysteine through the conserved F or W. The D gene is left open where the match is weak. Size is omitted from some rows. Given values are once, few, many or a class for expanded clones.

D: TRBD2; J: TRBJ2-1; size: -; V: TRBV4-3; DNA: TGCGCCAGCAGCCAAGAGGGTAGCGGGAGGGGCAATGAGCAGTTCTTC; CDR3: CASSQEGSGRGNEQFF
D: -; J: TRBJ2-3; size: few; V: TRBV5-1; DNA: TGCGCCAGCAGCTTGGCTCCGGGAGCAGCGCCAGATACGCAGTATTTT; CDR3: CASSLAPGAAPDTQYF
D: -; J: TRBJ2-3; size: many; V: TRBV20-1; DNA: TGCAGTGCTAGAGAGGCCGGGACGACTAGCACAGATACGCAGTATTTT; CDR3: CSAREAGTTSTDTQYF
D: -; J: TRBJ2-6; size: -; V: TRBV19; DNA: TGTGCCAGTAGTCCTCTAAGCTCTGGGGCCAACGTCCTGACTTTC; CDR3: CASSPLSSGANVLTF
D: -; J: TRBJ2-7; size: many; V: TRBV5-1; DNA: TGCGCCAGCAGCAAATACACCGGACAACCTACCGAGCAGTACTTC; CDR3: CASSKYTGQPTEQYF
D: -; J: TRBJ1-4; size: few; V: TRBV15; DNA: TGTGCCACCAGCAGAGGACAGGATGGTGAAAAACTGTTTTTT; CDR3: CATSRGQDGEKLFF
D: -; J: TRBJ1-2; size: many; V: TRBV3-1; DNA: TGTGCCAGCAGCCGGGGCAGGGCCTATGGCTACACCTTC; CDR3: CASSRGRAYGYTF
D: -; J: TRBJ2-1; size: -; V: TRBV12-3/TRBV12-4; DNA: TGTGTCAGCAGTTTTTTTGAAGGGGATGAGCAGTTCTTC; CDR3: CVSSFFEGDEQFF
D: TRBD2; J: TRBJ2-5; size: -; V: TRBV3-1; DNA: TGTGCCAGCAGCCAAGTTCTTCGACGGGGAGGGGAGACCCAGTACTTC; CDR3: CASSQVLRRGGETQYF
D: -; J: TRBJ1-2; size: many; V: TRBV18; DNA: TGTGCCAGCTCACCACCGGGAGTTTATGGCTACACCTTC; CDR3: CASSPPGVYGYTF
D: TRBD2; J: TRBJ2-2; size: few; V: TRBV7-2; DNA: TGTGCCAGCATTAGCGGGAGGGCCGGGACCGGGGAGCTGTTTTTT; CDR3: CASISGRAGTGELFF
D: TRBD2; J: TRBJ2-7; size: -; V: TRBV5-1; DNA: TGCGCCAGCAGCCCCGGGACTAGCGGGTTCTACGAGCAGTACTTC; CDR3: CASSPGTSGFYEQYF
D: TRBD2; J: TRBJ2-7; size: many; V: TRBV12-3/TRBV12-4; DNA: TGTGCCAGCAGCCGGGAGGTACGCGAGCAGTACTTC; CDR3: CASSREVREQYF
D: -; J: TRBJ2-5; size: -; V: TRBV3-1; DNA: TGTGCCAGCAGCTGGGAGTTTAAAGAGACCCAGTACTTC; CDR3: CASSWEFKETQYF
D: -; J: TRBJ2-7; size: -; V: TRBV27; DNA: TGTGCCAGCAGTTTCCTGAACGGAAGTCTCTACGAGCAGTACTTC; CDR3: CASSFLNGSLYEQYF
D: TRBD2; J: TRBJ2-5; size: few; V: TRBV7-2; DNA: TGTGCCAGCAGCAACCGGCGGACTAGCGGTCAAGAGACCCAGTACTTC; CDR3: CASSNRRTSGQETQYF
D: -; J: TRBJ2-5; size: -; V: TRBV20-1; DNA: TGCAGTGCTAGAGGCCCGGCTCGGGCCGACCAAGAGACCCAGTACTTC; CDR3: CSARGPARADQETQYF
D: TRBD1; J: TRBJ1-2; size: few; V: TRBV29-1; DNA: TGCAGCGTTGAAGACCCTAGACAGGGCTATGGCTACACCTTC; CDR3: CSVEDPRQGYGYTF
D: -; J: TRBJ1-5; size: -; V: TRBV21-1; DNA: TGTGCCAGCACGTTGGGGGCATTGCAGCCCCAGCATTTT; CDR3: CASTLGALQPQHF
D: -; J: TRBJ2-2; size: many; V: TRBV3-1; DNA: TGTGCCAGCAGCCAACAGGACCCGAACACCGGGGAGCTGTTTTTT; CDR3: CASSQQDPNTGELFF
D: -; J: TRBJ1-1; size: many; V: TRBV20-1; DNA: TGCAGTGCTAGAGGACTTTACACTGAAGCTTTCTTT; CDR3: CSARGLYTEAFF
D: -; J: TRBJ1-1; size: many; V: TRBV5-1; DNA: TGCGCCAGCAGCTTGGTTGCGGGGGAGACCACTGAAGCTTTCTTT; CDR3: CASSLVAGETTEAFF
D: TRBD1; J: TRBJ1-5; size: many; V: TRBV24-1; DNA: TGTGCCACCATCGGACAGGGCGCAGTGCAGCCCCAGCATTTT; CDR3: CATIGQGAVQPQHF